A single sample gave rise to the 17 T cell receptor beta chains below, sequenced in a study of T cell responses to AZD1222 COVID-19 vaccine. Generated by immunoSEQ multiplex PCR, the TCRdb table keeps only in-frame clones and is missing some. The sample consists of about 120,000 clones, 80% to 90% of them appearing once. Sequences were derived from peripheral blood, sampled on day 0 of AZD1222 vaccination. The receptors here all came from an adult in good health.

This clone was detected only a few times. This CDR3 is also generated by other DNA sequences in the sample. The CDR3 protein is CASSLSGGYSYEQYF. In DNA, the CDR3 is TGTGCCAGCAGTTTATCCGGCGGATACTCCTACGAGCAGTACTTC. The genes are TRBV27 and TRBJ2-7; no clear D gene. Germline V gene data show CDR1 as MNHEY and CDR2 as SMNVEV (reference sequence). The V end lost 0 bases, the J end lost 0 bases, and 9 bases lay between the germline ends. This CDR3 has 15 amino acids.

V usage is TRBV7-3 and J usage is TRBJ2-2; D not certain. The ends were cut back, 5 bases at V and 1 base at J, with 11 bases in the middle. CDR1 is SGHTA and CDR2 is FQGTGA in the germline V gene. There are 15 residues in the CDR3. The CDR3 spells CASSRRDENTGELFF. CDR3 DNA sequence: TGTGCCAGCAGCCGAAGAGATGAGAACACCGGGGAGCTGTTTTTT.

The V call is TRBV29-1, the J call TRBJ1-3; the D is unclear. The ends were cut back, 3 bases at V and 4 bases at J, with 4 bases in the middle. In germline, CDR1 is SQVTM, CDR2 ANQGSEA. This CDR3 spans 11 amino acids. CDR3 loop: CSVESGNTIYF. CDR3 DNA: TGCAGCGTTGAGTCCGGAAACACCATATATTTT.

The CDR3 DNA follows: TGTGCCAGCAGCTTACGGGTAGCGGGACCCAACACCGGGGAGCTGTTTTTT. Encoded protein: CASSLRVAGPNTGELFF. The chain links TRBV7-3 to TRBJ2-2; 8 nucleotides line up with TRBD2. CDR3 length equals 17 residues. The germline CDR1 and CDR2 sequences are SGHTA and FQGTGA. With V trimmed by 2 bases and J by 2 bases, 7 bases remained unmatched.

The J gene is TRBJ2-2, the V gene TRBV7-2, with 9 bases matching TRBD2. V shed 1 base and J 10 bases; nucleotides not matched to a gene: 7. CDR3 size: 15 residues. Germline-derived CDR1 and CDR2 are SGHTA and FQGNSA. Written as DNA, the CDR3 is TGTGCCAGCAGCTTAGTTCTAGCGGGGTCGACGGAGCTGTTTTTT. Translated, it gives CASSLVLAGSTELFF.

The CDR3 spells CASSKSSLQETQYF. CDR3 DNA: TGTGCCAGCAGTAAATCTAGCCTCCAAGAGACCCAGTACTTC. The V gene is TRBV9, the J gene TRBJ2-5, with D tentatively TRBD2 (5 bases). V lost 5 bases to trimming and J lost 1 base, with 12 bases between them. Germline V gene sequence: CDR1 SGDLS, CDR2 YYNGEE. The CDR3 is 14 residues long.

This chain links TRBV7-9 with TRBJ2-1; 7 nucleotides line up with TRBD2. The germline CDR1 and CDR2 sequences are SEHNR and FQNEAQ (reference sequence). This CDR3 contains 18 residues. Trimming took 3 bases from V and 2 from J; bases not matched to a gene: 13. The DNA for the CDR3 is TGTGCCAGCAGCTTTGTCGGCGGGAGAGGGGTCACCTACAATGAGCAGTTCTTC. Its translation is CASSFVGGRGVTYNEQFF.

V and J are TRBV5-1 and TRBJ2-7, with 10 bases matching TRBD1. Germline V gene sequence: CDR1 SGHRS, CDR2 YFSETQ. Unmatched junction bases numbered 5, after V lost 3 bases and J lost 2 bases. This CDR3 has 15 amino acids. The CDR3 DNA sequence: TGCGCCAGCAGCTCGGCCGGACAGGGGGCCTACGAGCAGTACTTC. Amino acid sequence: CASSSAGQGAYEQYF.

This sequence joins TRBV7-2 and TRBJ2-7; maybe TRBD2 (6 bases). Germline loops: CDR1 SGHTA, CDR2 FQGNSA. This CDR3 is built from 16 residues. V was clipped by 2 bases and J by 7 bases, with 21 bases between them. As DNA, the CDR3 is TGTGCCAGCAGCTTATGGGGTCGGACGGGAGCCGGGGAGCAGTACTTC. Residues: CASSLWGRTGAGEQYF. Looking up the rest from reference TRBV7-2 and TRBJ2-7 gives the full variable domain: GAGVSQSPSNKVTEKGKDVELRCDPISGHTALYWYRQSLGQGLEFLIYFQGNSAPDKSGLPSDRFSAERTGGSVSTLTIQRTQQEDSAVYLCASSLWGRTGAGEQYFGPGTRLTVT.

To note about this clone: Germline is not matched at one junction end, which may reflect a read error. V gene TRBV7-7 combines with J gene TRBJ2-5, with D perhaps TRBD1 or TRBD2 (6 bases each). The CDR3 spans 16 residues. Germline CDR1 SSHAT, CDR2 FNYEAQ (reference sequence). This CDR3 is CASSLDGGLEQETQYF. CDR3 nucleotides: TGTGCTAGCAGCTTAGATGGGGGGCTAGAGCAAGAGACCCAGTACTTC. The whole variable domain, filled in from reference TRBV7-7 and TRBJ2-5, reads GAGVSQSPRYKVTKRGQDVTLRCDPISSHATLYWYQQALGQGPEFLTYFNYEAQPDKSGLPSDRFSAERPEGSISTLTIQRTEQRDSAMYRCASSLDGGLEQETQYFGPGTRLLVL.

This clone was recorded a few times. The rearrangement uses TRBV6-2 or TRBV6-3 and TRBJ1-5; 9 bases fit TRBD1. V shed 2 bases and J 9 bases; nucleotides not matched to a gene: 14. The CDR3 loop spans 17 amino acids. Germline assignment: CDR1 MNHEY and CDR2 SVGEGT. This CDR3 reads CASSYPLDRGVGAPQHF. The CDR3 DNA is TGTGCCAGCAGTTACCCTCTGGACAGGGGTGTCGGCGCGCCCCAGCATTTT.

Here the CDR3 reads CASSLWDRGPWYF. CDR3 coding DNA: TGTGCCAGCTCCCTCTGGGACAGGGGACCCTGGTACTTC. This chain links TRBV28 with TRBJ2-7, with TRBD1 matching 10 bases. CDR1 and CDR2 (germline): MDHEN, SYDVKM. Trimming took 8 bases from V and 12 from J; bases not matched to a gene: 13. This CDR3 spans 13 amino acids. The whole variable domain, remainder taken from reference TRBV28 and TRBJ2-7, is DVKVTQSSRYLVKRTGEKVFLECVQDMDHENMFWYRQDPGLGLRLIYFSYDVKMKEKGDIPEGYSVSREKKERFSLILESASTNQTSMYLCASSLWDRGPWYFGPGTRLTVT.

Only a few counts were recorded for this clone. DNA for the CDR3: TGCGCCAGCAGCTTGCCGGGACAGGGGGTTGGTGAGCAGTTCTTC. Its translation: CASSLPGQGVGEQFF. The chain is built from TRBV5-1 and TRBJ2-1; the match to TRBD1 covers 11 bases. The V gene end was trimmed by 1 base and the J gene end by 9 bases; junction bases not matched to a gene: 6. Germline CDR1 SGHRS, CDR2 YFSETQ. CDR3 length equals 15 residues.

CDR3 sequence reads: CASSSTGLNEQYF. The CDR3 nucleotides read TGTGCCAGCAGCTCGACGGGGCTCAACGAGCAGTACTTC. The chain uses TRBV7-3 and TRBJ2-7; D could derive from TRBD1 or TRBD2 (5 bases each). The CDR3 consists of 13 residues. Trimming shortened V by 4 bases and J by 5 bases, and 12 bases separated the two germline ends. Germline V lookup: CDR1 SGHTA, CDR2 FQGTGA.

This clone was counted once. This chain joins TRBV19 and TRBJ1-4; D is ambiguous. V was clipped by 6 bases and J by 6 bases, with 23 bases between them. Germline loops: CDR1 LNHDA, CDR2 SQIVND (reference sequence). This CDR3 has 17 residues. Here the CDR3 reads CASRGRSVFLQYEKLFF. The CDR3 bases are TGTGCCAGTAGGGGCAGGAGCGTCTTCTTGCAGTATGAAAAACTGTTTTTT.

The CDR3 spells CSAAGTTNEKLFF. The CDR3 DNA sequence: TGCAGCGCCGCAGGGACAACTAATGAAAAACTGTTTTTT. The V gene is TRBV29-1, the J gene TRBJ1-4; D is perhaps TRBD1 (5 bases). V lost 7 bases, J lost 0 bases, and 9 bases lay in between. The CDR3 sequence is 13 residues long. Per the germline V gene, CDR1 is SQVTM and CDR2 is ANQGSEA.

This clone has a single count. J is TRBJ2-7 and V is TRBV9; 7 bases line up with TRBD1. CDR1 and CDR2 (germline): SGDLS, YYNGEE. This CDR3 region has 14 residues. V shed 3 bases and J 3 bases; nucleotides not matched to a gene: 6. In DNA form, the CDR3 reads TGTGCCAGCAGCGCCGGGACAGTAAACTACGAGCAGTACTTC. Translated: CASSAGTVNYEQYF.